Detailed here is one TCR beta chain. Its antigen is as yet unknown. The record originates from a study of blood T cells in healthy people across ages. Points from the study as a whole: PBMCs left unsorted prevented a conclusive naive versus antigen-experienced comparison. Older age went with lower TCR beta diversity per million T cells, in a roughly linear way. Estimates drawn from one million T cells were deemed to understate diversity.

The CDR3 covers 15 residues. Germline V lookup: CDR1 GTSNPN, CDR2 SVGIG (reference sequence). Deletions cut 3 bases from V and 4 bases from J, with 15 bases between. It was with a sample-barcoded 5' primer and a J-beta primer mix that a second PCR of roughly 6 to 12 cycles was run. Each cDNA molecule was tagged by a template-switch adaptor that had 12 random nucleotides. MiXCR was run by TCRdb on the 5' RACE reads, yielding one entry per CDR3 protein. The sample records over 500,000 distinct CDR3 sequences, about 51% being singletons. The chain links TRBV30 to TRBJ1-4; D gene unclear. The TCR was taken from a woman of 80 years or more in good health. The source material was blood. The CDR3 loop reads CAWSGNRAINEKLFF. In nucleotides, the CDR3 is TGTGCCTGGAGCGGAAACAGAGCAATTAATGAAAAACTGTTTTTT.